The clone carrying this T cell receptor beta chain came up once. Its antigen is unidentified. This entry is derived from a study of OX40 agonist ivuxolimab in advanced cancers. Turning to the study itself: Ivuxolimab is a fully human IgG2 antibody that activates OX40 (CD134).

Study conclusions and caveats: The expanded peripheral T cells' antigen specificity was not determined.

A history of autoimmune disease or systemic immunosuppression excluded patients. The ends lost 5 bases at V and 4 bases at J; junction bases unmatched: 4. The V gene's germline CDR1 is SEHNR and CDR2 FQNEAQ (reference sequence). CDR3 length: 13 amino acids. Profiled with immunoSEQ multiplex PCR; TCRdb holds only in-frame clones, not every one. The data show about 45,000 clones, roughly 90% seen once. The chain is built from TRBV7-9 and TRBJ2-5; 7 bases are shared with TRBD1. The sample in question was CD4+ or CD8+ T cells sorted from blood, obtained in a trial of the OX40 agonist ivuxolimab. The clonotype was recovered from an adult with an advanced solid tumor such as melanoma, head and neck, liver or kidney cancer. CDR3 in DNA: TGTGCCAGCAGCGCCACAGGGGTAGAGACCCAGTACTTC. It specifies CASSATGVETQYF.